The 21 T cell receptor beta chains in this list originate from one sample, sequenced in a study of tumor and adjacent non-tumor tissue in lung cancer. This sample's RNA came from whole unsorted tissue. A modified ARM-PCR protocol with three rounds of nested PCR amplified TCRbeta. TCRdb processed the multiplex PCR reads anew with MiXCR; each CDR3 protein has one entry. The data contain about 70,000 distinct CDR3 sequences, about three quarters of them singletons. Material: lung tumor tissue. The origin of the receptors is a man between 60 and 70 years old with non-small cell lung cancer.

This chain links TRBV20-1 with TRBJ2-3; TRBD2 aligns across 9 bases. The CDR3 runs 15 residues. Germline lookup yields CDR1 DFQATT and CDR2 SNEGSKA (reference sequence). CDR3 in DNA: TGCAATGTTAGGAGTCTAGCGGGAAGCACAGATACGCAGTATTTT. This encodes CNVRSLAGSTDTQYF.

V usage is TRBV29-1 and J usage is TRBJ1-1; D is ambiguous. Germline V gene data show CDR1 as SQVTM and CDR2 as ANQGSEA. V was shortened by 6 bases and J by 13 bases, with 24 bases between the two germline ends. This CDR3 has 13 amino acids. As DNA, the CDR3 is TGCAGCGTCTACACAACCACCCACATTGAAAGTTTCTTT. It encodes CSVYTTTHIESFF.

For this clonotype: Mismatch with germline at one junction end may stem from a read error. The chain has TRBV20-1 and TRBJ1-1, with no clear D. Germline CDR1 reads DFQATT; CDR2 reads SNEGSKA (reference sequence). CDR3 length equals 13 residues. CDR3 DNA: TGCAGTGCCAAACGGGGATTGAAAACTGAAGCTTTCTTT. It encodes CSAKRGLKTEAFF.

The gene calls are TRBV20-1 and TRBJ1-2, with no clear D. Germline V lookup: CDR1 DFQATT, CDR2 SNEGSKA (reference sequence). The CDR3 contains 11 residues. Trimming took off 7 bases at V and 3 bases at J, with 9 bases between the two ends. The CDR3 DNA is TGCAGTGATACCGAGGACTATGGCTACACCTTC. It yields the protein CSDTEDYGYTF.

This clonotype was observed many times. J is TRBJ1-2 and V is TRBV10-3; a weak D match, TRBD1 (5 bases). The CDR3 consists of 13 residues. V lost 7 bases and J 8 bases, leaving 17 bases between the germline ends. Germline V lookup: CDR1 ENHRY, CDR2 SYGVKD. CDR3 sequence: CAIKVREQGGYTF. As DNA, the CDR3 is TGTGCCATCAAGGTCAGGGAACAAGGGGGCTACACCTTC.

Concerning this clonotype itself: The conserved phenylalanine or tryptophan normally closing the CDR3 is absent here, so this likely arose from a read error. This chain uses TRBV20-1 with TRBJ1-4; unclear D gene. The CDR3 is 13 residues long. Trimming stripped 0 bases from V and 7 bases from J, with 9 bases between. Germline V gene sequence: CDR1 DFQATT, CDR2 SNEGSKA (reference sequence). The CDR3 loop reads CSARELIAEKLFY. The CDR3 region has the DNA TGCAGTGCTAGAGAACTGATCGCTGAAAAACTGTTTTAT.

The CDR3 sequence: CASSLSRGRMKTLFF. CDR3 sequence (DNA): TGTGCCAGCAGTTTAAGTCGGGGACGAATGAAAACGCTGTTTTTT. The chain joins TRBV12-3 or TRBV12-4 to TRBJ1-4; D may be TRBD1 (5 bases). The CDR3 is 15 residues long. Deletions cut 2 bases from V and 14 bases from J, with 21 bases between.

The V and J genes are TRBV13 and TRBJ1-2, with D perhaps matching TRBD1 (5 bases). Trimming took off 7 bases at V and 7 bases at J, with 22 bases between the two ends. The CDR3 is made up of 15 amino acids. The germline CDR1 and CDR2 sequences are PRHDT and FYEKMQ (reference sequence). The CDR3 coding sequence is TGTGCCAGCAACCAACGAGGACGGGGGAAATTTGGCTACACCTTC. This gives the protein CASNQRGRGKFGYTF.

Turning to this clonotype: This CDR3 fails to terminate in the conserved phenylalanine or tryptophan, so it likely reflects a read error. The chain links TRBV6-2 or TRBV6-3 to TRBJ2-7, with 7 bases identical to TRBD1. Germline V lookup: CDR1 MNHEY, CDR2 SVGEGT. CDR3 length: 14 residues. With V trimmed by 10 bases and J by 5 bases, 14 bases remained unmatched. CDR3 protein: CATERDSKTHEQYL. For the CDR3, the DNA is TGTGCCACGGAACGGGACAGCAAGACTCACGAGCAGTACTTA.

The chain combines TRBV20-1 with TRBJ2-3; D possibly corresponds to TRBD1 (6 bases). The assigned J gene may be wrong: the sequence end matches TRBJ1-5 better. CDR1 is DFQATT, CDR2 SNEGSKA, per germline (reference sequence). This CDR3 comprises 17 residues. The CDR3 nucleotides read TGCAGTGCTATCCCTGAGGGGACTAGCGAGTGGACAGATACGCAGCATTTT. Protein sequence: CSAIPEGTSEWTDTQHF.

In regard to this clonotype: No conserved phenylalanine or tryptophan ends this CDR3, so it is likely a read error. It is unclear where the CDR3 begins or ends on the DNA, so no DNA is shown, and the CDR3 is as TCRdb lists it. The V gene is TRBV5-6, the J gene TRBJ2-1; no check of the table's D call, TRBD2, against the DNA was made. Termini included, the CDR3 measures 16 amino acids. Germline V gene sequence: CDR1 SGHDT, CDR2 YYEEEE. CDR3 region: CASRGDSGRDYKEQLV.

This clonotype was picked up many times. Mismatch with germline at one junction end may stem from a read error. The J gene is TRBJ2-7, the V gene TRBV5-5; the D gene is possibly TRBD2 (6 bases). The CDR3 covers 13 residues. Per germline, CDR1 SGHKS and CDR2 YYEKEE (reference sequence). The DNA for the CDR3 is TGTGCCAGCAGCGCCAGTGCGGGGTACGAACAGTACTTC. This translates into CASSASAGYEQYF.

About this clonotype itself: A read error is likely, as this CDR3 ends without the conserved phenylalanine or tryptophan. The V gene is TRBV12-3 or TRBV12-4, the J gene TRBJ2-1; 8 positions match TRBD2. The CDR3 runs 16 residues. The trim removed 9 bases at V and 0 bases at J, leaving 10 bases unmatched. The DNA for the CDR3 is TGTGCCAGAACCTCCAGCGGGAGTGGCTCCTACAATGAGCAGTTCCTC. Protein sequence: CARTSSGSGSYNEQFL.

About this clonotype itself: At one of its ends the junction is not consistent with the germline gene, which may arise from a read error. This chain links TRBV11-1 with TRBJ2-7; 9 positions match TRBD1. The V gene's germline CDR1 is SGHAT and CDR2 FQDESV (reference sequence). The CDR3 covers 13 residues. The CDR3 DNA reads TGTGCCAGCAGCGCACAGGGGGCGGACGAACAGTACTTC. Translation: CASSAQGADEQYF.

A note on this clonotype: Sequence at one end of the junction differs from germline and may be a read error. This sequence joins TRBV20-1 and TRBJ2-7; the D gene is possibly TRBD2 (5 bases). CDR1 is DFQATT, CDR2 SNEGSKA, per germline (reference sequence). This CDR3 has 14 amino acids. The CDR3 loop is CSATGMGSTYVQYF. CDR3 nucleotide sequence: TGCAGTGCCACGGGAATGGGGAGTACCTACGTGCAGTACTTC.

A remark on this clonotype: This could be a read error, since a much larger clone is one nucleotide away. The chain recombines TRBV11-1 with TRBJ1-2, with TRBD1 as a possible D gene (6 bases). This CDR3 has 13 amino acids. In germline, CDR1 is SGHAT, CDR2 FQDESV (reference sequence). The DNA of the CDR3 is TGTGCCAGCAGCTACAGGGTCGGCTATGCCTACACCTTC. Protein sequence: CASSYRVGYAYTF. Full variable domain (outside the CDR3, taken from reference TRBV11-1 and TRBJ1-2): EAEVAQSPRYKITEKSQAVAFWCDPISGHATLYWYRQILGQGPELLVQFQDESVVDDSQLPKDRFSAERLKGVDSTLKIQPAELGDSAMYLCASSYRVGYAYTFGSGTRLTVV.

Note on this clonotype: At one end the junction does not follow the germline gene, possibly because of a read error. The gene calls are TRBV12-3 or TRBV12-4 and TRBJ2-1; 7 bases are a match to TRBD2. This CDR3 has 15 amino acids. The CDR3 loop reads CTSSSPQRDYNEQFF. In DNA, the CDR3 is TGTACCAGCAGTTCCCCTCAGCGGGACTACAATGAGCAGTTCTTC.

Comment on this clonotype: A much larger clone differs by one base, so this may be a read error. This sequence joins TRBV5-1 and TRBJ2-1; D is unresolved. Germline lookup yields CDR1 SGHRS and CDR2 YFSETQ. The CDR3 length is 14 residues. V was clipped by 4 bases and J by 8 bases, with 16 bases between them. Here the CDR3 reads CASSPGASNHEQFF. The CDR3 DNA sequence: TGCGCCAGCAGCCCCGGCGCGAGCAACCATGAGCAGTTCTTC.

On this clonotype itself: Germline and junction disagree at one end, which may indicate a read error. V is TRBV11-1 and J is TRBJ2-2, with 8 nucleotides matching TRBD1. Germline V lookup: CDR1 SGHAT, CDR2 FQDESV (reference sequence). The CDR3 runs 17 residues. Written as DNA, the CDR3 is TGTGATAGCAGCTTAGAAAGGACAGGGCCCCACACAGGGGAGCTGTTTTTT. It codes for CDSSLERTGPHTGELFF.

The V gene is TRBV12-3 or TRBV12-4, the J gene TRBJ2-2, with D perhaps matching TRBD1 (5 bases). This CDR3 has 14 residues. Trimming cost V 6 bases and J 5 bases, with 13 bases left between them. CDR3 DNA: TGTGCCAGCAGATTCCGACAGAATACCGGGGAGCTGTTTTTT. Translation gives CASRFRQNTGELFF.

This clonotype occurred a few times. Being one base from a much bigger clone, this may be a read error. The rearrangement joins TRBV6-5 to TRBJ2-2; 10 nucleotides line up with TRBD1. This CDR3 contains 16 residues. Germline CDR1 and CDR2: MNHEY and SVGAGI. In nucleotides, the CDR3 is TGTGCCAGCACCGGCGGGACAGGGGTAGAAACCGGGGAGCTGTTATTT. Translating it yields CASTGGTGVETGELLF.